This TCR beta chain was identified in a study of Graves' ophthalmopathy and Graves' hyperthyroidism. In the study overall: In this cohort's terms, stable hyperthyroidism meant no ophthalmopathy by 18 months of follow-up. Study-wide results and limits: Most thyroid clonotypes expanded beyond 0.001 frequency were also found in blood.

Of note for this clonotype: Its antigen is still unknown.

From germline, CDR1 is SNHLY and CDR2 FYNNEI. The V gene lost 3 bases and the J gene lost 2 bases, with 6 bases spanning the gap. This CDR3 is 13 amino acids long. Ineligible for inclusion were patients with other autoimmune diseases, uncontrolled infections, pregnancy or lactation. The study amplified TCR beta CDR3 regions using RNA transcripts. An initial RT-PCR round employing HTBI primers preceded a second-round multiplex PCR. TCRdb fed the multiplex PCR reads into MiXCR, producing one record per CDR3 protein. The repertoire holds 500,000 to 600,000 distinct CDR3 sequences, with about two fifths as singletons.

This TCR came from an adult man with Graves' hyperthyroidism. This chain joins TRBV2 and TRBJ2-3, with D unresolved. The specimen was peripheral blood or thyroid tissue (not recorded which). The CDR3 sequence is CASSEYTTDTQYF. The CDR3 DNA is TGTGCCAGCAGTGAGTACACCACAGATACGCAGTATTTT.